This T cell receptor beta chain was captured by sequencing in a study of OX40 agonist ivuxolimab in advanced cancers. Whole-study results and caveats: Both CD4+ and CD8+ T cell populations in blood had undergone clonal expansion by week 6 at 0.1 to 3.0 mg/kg. On average, a greater number of expanded clones characterised CD8+ T cells relative to CD4+. Partial responders at 0.1-3.0 mg/kg showed near-lowest clonal expansion.

For this clone: Antigen unknown.

Germline CDR1 and CDR2: MGHRA and YSYEKL. The CDR3 totals 14 residues. V was pared by 4 bases and J by 2 bases, with 12 bases between. Profiled with immunoSEQ multiplex PCR; TCRdb holds only in-frame clones, not every one. The table records tens of thousands of clones, roughly 89% of them present only once. Baseline, cycle 4 day 1, and cycle 7 day 1 were the blood sampling points. The TCR was taken from an adult with an advanced solid tumor such as melanoma, head and neck, liver or kidney cancer. The sample here was CD4+ or CD8+ T cells sorted from blood, taken in a trial of the OX40 agonist ivuxolimab. V usage is TRBV4-1 and J usage is TRBJ2-7; D is ambiguous. The CDR3 protein is CASSPPNGAYEQYF. CDR3 in DNA: TGCGCCAGCAGCCCCCCCAATGGGGCCTACGAGCAGTACTTC.